This record covers a single TCR beta chain. As processed by the authors: Researchers report that nucleated cell counts were estimated from reference gene primer amplification. Assay used: immunoSEQ multiplex PCR; TCRdb lists only in-frame clones, some missing. V, J and clone size are taken as reported in that table, and D and trimming were inferred from the DNA itself. The table has some 190,000 clones, more than 75% seen once. These data are taken from a study of blood T cell repertoires in COVID-19. Turning to the study itself: Samples came from the United States, Italy and Spain, spanning acute and convalescent COVID-19.

Those enrolled, adults aged roughly 18 to 90 years, came from about 24 US areas. The CDR3 runs to 13 residues. From germline, CDR1 is MNHEY and CDR2 SMNVEV (reference sequence). V lost 2 bases and J lost 1, with 6 bases in between. The receptor was isolated from a man younger than 40 with acute COVID-19. Material for sequencing was PBMCs or T cells enriched from blood (not recorded which). The V gene is TRBV27, the J gene TRBJ2-7; tentatively, D is TRBD2 (6 bases). The CDR3 sequence: CASSLAGSYEQYF. The CDR3 nucleotides are TGTGCCAGCAGTTTAGCGGGGTCCTACGAGCAGTACTTC.